Included here is one T cell receptor (beta chain) sequence, with context. V dropped 2 bases and J dropped 1 base, with 5 bases sitting between them. The CDR3 has 13 amino acids. Per germline, CDR1 MNHEY and CDR2 SVGEGT. These data originate in a study of blood T cell repertoires in COVID-19. Turning to the study itself: There were acute and convalescent COVID-19 samples, and they came from the United States, Italy and Spain. The analysed material was cDNA or gDNA that came from T cells, B-cell-depleted T cells, or PBMCs.

Per the study methods: Estimation of nucleated cell counts was performed using reference gene primer amplification. The assay was immunoSEQ multiplex PCR, and TCRdb's table has in-frame clones only and misses some. D and trimming were read from the DNA, whereas the V and J calls and clone size are those reported in that table. This table has 110,000 or so clones, around 83% appearing once. The chain combines TRBV6-2 or TRBV6-3 with TRBJ1-1; D is unresolved. This TCR was sampled from a man aged 35 to 55 with acute or convalescent COVID-19. The sample was peripheral blood. The CDR3 protein is CASSYGQNTEAFF. The CDR3 DNA is TGTGCCAGCAGTTACGGCCAGAACACTGAAGCTTTCTTT.